A single sample is the source of the 27 T cell receptor beta chains below, sequenced in a study of blood T cells in healthy people across ages. The second PCR ran about 6 to 11 cycles with a sample-barcoded 5' primer and J-beta primers. TCRdb ran MiXCR on the 5' RACE reads and lists one entry per CDR3 protein. The data show 700,000 to 950,000 distinct CDR3 sequences, 58% seen once. The source material was blood. The receptors come from a man younger than 40 in good health.

The chain links TRBV28 to TRBJ2-3; tentative D call: TRBD2 (5 bases). The CDR3 sequence is 12 residues long. V gave up 7 bases and J gave up 8 bases, with 13 bases separating them. Germline CDR1 MDHEN, CDR2 SYDVKM. DNA for the CDR3: TGTGCCAGCACCCCACAGAGCGGTACGCAGTATTTT. Its translation: CASTPQSGTQYF.

This clonotype was found once. V usage is TRBV6-5 and J usage is TRBJ1-5, with 8 bases aligning to TRBD1. This CDR3 spans 15 amino acids. The V segment lost 5 bases and the J segment 5 bases; nucleotides outside the gene matches: 8. Germline lookup yields CDR1 MNHEY and CDR2 SVGAGI. CDR3 sequence (DNA): TGTGCCAGCAGTGCAAGGACAGGGTGGGATCAGCCCCAGCATTTT. Its protein is CASSARTGWDQPQHF.

This clonotype was seen only a few times. The chain has TRBV3-1 and TRBJ2-5; D possibly matches TRBD1 or TRBD2 (5 bases each). Germline V CDR1 and CDR2: LGHDT, YNNKEL (reference sequence). This CDR3 spans 13 amino acids. The V gene lost 1 base and the J gene lost 8 bases, with 11 bases spanning the gap. As DNA, the CDR3 is TGTGCCAGCAGCCAAGGTGGGACGGGCACCCAGTACTTC. Translation gives CASSQGGTGTQYF.

The chain recombines TRBV30 with TRBJ2-1, with D hard to call. Germline V gene sequence: CDR1 GTSNPN, CDR2 SVGIG (reference sequence). Trimming pared 0 bases from V and 8 bases from J, leaving 5 bases between. The CDR3 spans 11 residues. As DNA, the CDR3 is TGTGCCTGGAGTGTAACGTATGAGCAGTTCTTC. The encoded protein is CAWSVTYEQFF.

The chain employs TRBV29-1 and TRBJ2-1; D may be TRBD2 (7 bases). Germline V gene sequence: CDR1 SQVTM, CDR2 ANQGSEA. Between the trimmed V and J ends, which lost 0 bases and 2 bases, there was a span of 14 bases. The CDR3 covers 16 residues. In DNA, the CDR3 is TGCAGCGTTGAAGATCGGGGAGGGGGGGCCTACAATGAGCAGTTCTTC. It is translated as CSVEDRGGGAYNEQFF.

The chain links TRBV11-2 to TRBJ2-5; possibly TRBD2 for D (7 bases). Germline CDR1 and CDR2: SGHAT and FQNNGV. The CDR3 is made up of 17 amino acids. Trimming removed 2 bases from V and 4 bases from J, with 20 bases in between. In DNA, the CDR3 is TGTGCCAGCAGCTTATGGGGGCTGGCGGGAGATAGAGAGACCCAGTACTTC. This encodes CASSLWGLAGDRETQYF.

The chain uses TRBV5-1 and TRBJ2-1, with D possibly TRBD2 on 5 matching bases. CDR1 SGHRS and CDR2 YFSETQ come from the germline V gene. The V end lost 0 bases, the J end lost 7 bases, and 17 bases lay between the germline ends. The CDR3 is 16 amino acids. As DNA, the CDR3 is TGCGCCAGCAGCTTGGGTCCAATGGGGAGTGGGAATGAGCAGTTCTTC. Its protein is CASSLGPMGSGNEQFF.

The chain recombines TRBV7-2 with TRBJ2-2, with a possible D match to TRBD1 (5 bases). The CDR3 consists of 14 residues. Between the trimmed V and J ends, which lost 9 bases and 1 base, there was a span of 12 bases. From germline, CDR1 is SGHTA and CDR2 FQGNSA. The CDR3 DNA follows: TGTGCCAGTGACAGACGTTGGAACACCGGGGAGCTGTTTTTT. It translates to CASDRRWNTGELFF.

This sequence joins TRBV5-1 and TRBJ1-2; 12 nucleotides match TRBD1. The germline V gene encodes CDR1 SGHRS and CDR2 YFSETQ. This CDR3 region has 15 residues. J lost 5 bases, V lost 4 bases, and 6 bases had no gene match. Here the CDR3 reads CASSPGTGGWYGYTF. In DNA, the CDR3 is TGCGCCAGCAGCCCCGGGACAGGGGGCTGGTATGGCTACACCTTC.

This clonotype has more than one count but fewer than ten. V and J are TRBV12-3 or TRBV12-4 and TRBJ1-2; perhaps TRBD1 as D (5 bases). The CDR3 is 11 residues long. V was cut by 6 bases and J by 8 bases, with 10 bases left in between. In DNA form, the CDR3 reads TGTGCCAGCAGCGGGGGATGGGGCTACACCTTC. This codes for CASSGGWGYTF.

The chain carries TRBV6-1 and TRBJ2-4; no clear D. This CDR3 has 13 amino acids. V was pared by 2 bases and J by 7 bases, with 9 bases between. Germline CDR1 is MNHNS and CDR2 is SASEGT. The chain's CDR3 is CASSEPGNNIQYF. The CDR3 DNA follows: TGTGCCAGCAGTGAACCTGGGAATAACATTCAGTACTTC.

In this sample, this clonotype turned up a few times. This chain connects TRBV5-1 to TRBJ2-5; 9 nucleotides line up with TRBD1. The DNA end is more similar to TRBJ2-7, so the J call may be wrong. The CDR3 is made up of 15 amino acids. CDR1 is SGHRS and CDR2 is YFSETQ in the germline V gene. Here the CDR3 reads CASSSTAGTGYEQYF. The CDR3 region has the DNA TGCGCCAGCAGCTCTACAGCCGGGACAGGGTACGAGCAGTACTTC.

This clonotype was seen once. The rearrangement joins TRBV29-1 to TRBJ2-2, with 10 bases fitting TRBD2. The V segment lost 3 bases and the J segment 8 bases; nucleotides outside the gene matches: 12. The V gene's germline CDR1 is SQVTM and CDR2 ANQGSEA. The CDR3 runs 16 residues. This CDR3 is CSVERSGRAIAGELFF. The CDR3 DNA follows: TGCAGCGTTGAGAGAAGCGGGAGGGCCATTGCTGGGGAGCTGTTTTTT.

This clonotype came up once. The rearrangement links TRBV6-2 or TRBV6-3 to TRBJ1-5; TRBD1 agrees at 7 bases. Germline V gene lookup returns CDR1 MNHEY and CDR2 SVGEGT. The CDR3 spans 13 residues. Trimming at V came to 6 bases and at J to 9 bases, leaving 8 bases not matched to a gene. As DNA, the CDR3 is TGTGCCAGCAGGGTAGGGGGCCTCGGGCCCCAGCATTTT. Its protein is CASRVGGLGPQHF.

This clonotype came up once. V usage is TRBV3-1 and J usage is TRBJ2-7; either TRBD1 or TRBD2 may supply D (6 bases each). The CDR3 is made up of 16 amino acids. Germline loops: CDR1 LGHDT, CDR2 YNNKEL (reference sequence). V dropped 2 bases and J dropped 7 bases, with 21 bases sitting between them. The DNA for the CDR3 is TGTGCCAGCAGCCAACCCCGGGGGCCCTCCTACAATGAGCAGTACTTC. As protein: CASSQPRGPSYNEQYF.

The chain combines TRBV30 with TRBJ2-1, with 10 bases lining up with TRBD1. The end of the DNA is better explained by TRBJ2-7, so the J call may be wrong. The CDR3 spans 14 residues. Germline CDR1 and CDR2: GTSNPN and SVGIG (reference sequence). As DNA, the CDR3 is TGTGCCTGGGGGCCGGGACAGGGGTACAATGAGCAGTACTTC. Amino acids: CAWGPGQGYNEQYF.

This chain connects TRBV14 to TRBJ2-4, with a tentative D call TRBD1 (5 bases). Trimming stripped 0 bases from V and 4 bases from J, with 22 bases between. CDR1 and CDR2 from the germline V gene are SGHDN and FVKESK. This CDR3 is built from 19 residues. The DNA of the CDR3 is TGTGCCAGCAGCCAAGAAAGTCATAGTGCAGGGCCTAAAAAAAACATTCAGTACTTC. Translation: CASSQESHSAGPKKNIQYF.

This clonotype was observed a handful of times. This rearrangement joins TRBV21-1 to TRBJ2-5; the D call of TRBD1 is as the table states it, not checked on the DNA. TRBV21-1 counts as a pseudogene. The CDR3 has 17 residues. The CDR3 region is CASSKAPQGPYQETQYF. The CDR3 nucleotides read TGTGCCAGCAGCAAAGCCCCACAGGGGCCTTACCAAGAGACCCAGTACTTC.

This rearrangement joins TRBV19 to TRBJ2-5, with TRBD2 as a possible D gene (5 bases). V was cut by 5 bases and J by 11 bases, with 21 bases left in between. The length of the CDR3 is 14 residues. The germline CDR1 and CDR2 sequences are LNHDA and SQIVND (reference sequence). CDR3 region: CASSRGQPLGEQYF. The CDR3 DNA sequence: TGTGCCAGTAGTCGCGGGCAACCCCTTGGGGAGCAGTACTTC.

This rearrangement joins TRBV29-1 to TRBJ2-3; D perhaps matches TRBD1 (5 bases). The CDR3 consists of 15 residues. CDR1 is SQVTM and CDR2 is ANQGSEA in the germline V gene. V dropped 3 bases and J dropped 1 base, with 14 bases sitting between them. The CDR3 sequence: CSVEGLPGRTDTQYF. Here the CDR3 DNA reads TGCAGCGTTGAGGGGCTACCGGGTCGCACAGATACGCAGTATTTT.

This clonotype has a single count. DNA for the CDR3: TGCAGTGCTAGGGGACTAGGGGCAGAGACCCAGTACTTC. Residues: CSARGLGAETQYF. The rearrangement uses TRBV20-1 and TRBJ2-4; 8 bases agree with TRBD2. The J call may be incorrect, as the DNA end agrees better with TRBJ2-5. This CDR3 spans 13 amino acids. Germline CDR1 reads DFQATT; CDR2 reads SNEGSKA (reference sequence).

The V call is TRBV11-3, the J call TRBJ2-5; D is perhaps TRBD2 (6 bases). This CDR3 is built from 14 residues. Trimming took 1 base from V and 5 from J, leaving 11 bases between them. Germline V CDR1 and CDR2: SGHNT, YENEEA. CDR3 DNA sequence: TGTGCCAGCAGCTTAGGGGGGGACGGCGAGACCCAGTACTTC. Translating gives CASSLGGDGETQYF.

V is TRBV5-1 and J is TRBJ2-1; D remains unclear. The ends were cut back, 0 bases at V and 1 base at J, with 8 bases in the middle. This CDR3 has 15 residues. From germline, CDR1 is SGHRS and CDR2 YFSETQ. CDR3 amino acids: CASSLVARSYNEQFF. The CDR3 nucleotides are TGCGCCAGCAGCTTGGTTGCACGTTCCTACAATGAGCAGTTCTTC.

J is TRBJ1-2 and V is TRBV25-1; 10 positions agree with TRBD1. Per germline, CDR1 MGHDK and CDR2 SYGVNS. Losses at the gene ends were 1 base for V and 2 bases for J; bases not matched to a gene: 4. The CDR3 covers 16 residues. As DNA, the CDR3 is TGTGCCAGCAGTGAATGGGGGACAGGGGAGAACTATGGCTACACCTTC. Protein sequence: CASSEWGTGENYGYTF.

In this sample, this clonotype turned up a few times. The chain has TRBV6-5 and TRBJ2-3, with unresolved D. The CDR3 consists of 13 residues. CDR1 and CDR2 (germline): MNHEY, SVGAGI. V was clipped by 5 bases and J by 1 base, with 7 bases between them. CDR3 bases: TGTGCCAGCAGTGCGTCCCGCACAGATACGCAGTATTTT. This translates into CASSASRTDTQYF.

V usage is TRBV11-2 and J usage is TRBJ2-5; 8 bases align to TRBD2. The germline V gene has CDR1 SGHAT and CDR2 FQNNGV. CDR3 length: 15 residues. J gave up 11 bases and V 5 bases, and 16 bases lay outside the gene matches. CDR3: CASSPEGTRANEQYF. In DNA, the CDR3 is TGTGCCAGCAGCCCAGAAGGGACTAGGGCCAATGAGCAGTACTTC.

In its sample, this clonotype was seen a few times. The gene calls are TRBV25-1 and TRBJ2-4; D is possibly TRBD2 (6 bases). The J call may be incorrect, as the DNA end agrees better with TRBJ2-5. CDR1 MGHDK and CDR2 SYGVNS come from the germline V gene. The CDR3 is made up of 13 amino acids. DNA for the CDR3: TGTGCCAGCAGTGATCGGGGGATGGAGACCCAGTACTTC. Translating gives CASSDRGMETQYF.